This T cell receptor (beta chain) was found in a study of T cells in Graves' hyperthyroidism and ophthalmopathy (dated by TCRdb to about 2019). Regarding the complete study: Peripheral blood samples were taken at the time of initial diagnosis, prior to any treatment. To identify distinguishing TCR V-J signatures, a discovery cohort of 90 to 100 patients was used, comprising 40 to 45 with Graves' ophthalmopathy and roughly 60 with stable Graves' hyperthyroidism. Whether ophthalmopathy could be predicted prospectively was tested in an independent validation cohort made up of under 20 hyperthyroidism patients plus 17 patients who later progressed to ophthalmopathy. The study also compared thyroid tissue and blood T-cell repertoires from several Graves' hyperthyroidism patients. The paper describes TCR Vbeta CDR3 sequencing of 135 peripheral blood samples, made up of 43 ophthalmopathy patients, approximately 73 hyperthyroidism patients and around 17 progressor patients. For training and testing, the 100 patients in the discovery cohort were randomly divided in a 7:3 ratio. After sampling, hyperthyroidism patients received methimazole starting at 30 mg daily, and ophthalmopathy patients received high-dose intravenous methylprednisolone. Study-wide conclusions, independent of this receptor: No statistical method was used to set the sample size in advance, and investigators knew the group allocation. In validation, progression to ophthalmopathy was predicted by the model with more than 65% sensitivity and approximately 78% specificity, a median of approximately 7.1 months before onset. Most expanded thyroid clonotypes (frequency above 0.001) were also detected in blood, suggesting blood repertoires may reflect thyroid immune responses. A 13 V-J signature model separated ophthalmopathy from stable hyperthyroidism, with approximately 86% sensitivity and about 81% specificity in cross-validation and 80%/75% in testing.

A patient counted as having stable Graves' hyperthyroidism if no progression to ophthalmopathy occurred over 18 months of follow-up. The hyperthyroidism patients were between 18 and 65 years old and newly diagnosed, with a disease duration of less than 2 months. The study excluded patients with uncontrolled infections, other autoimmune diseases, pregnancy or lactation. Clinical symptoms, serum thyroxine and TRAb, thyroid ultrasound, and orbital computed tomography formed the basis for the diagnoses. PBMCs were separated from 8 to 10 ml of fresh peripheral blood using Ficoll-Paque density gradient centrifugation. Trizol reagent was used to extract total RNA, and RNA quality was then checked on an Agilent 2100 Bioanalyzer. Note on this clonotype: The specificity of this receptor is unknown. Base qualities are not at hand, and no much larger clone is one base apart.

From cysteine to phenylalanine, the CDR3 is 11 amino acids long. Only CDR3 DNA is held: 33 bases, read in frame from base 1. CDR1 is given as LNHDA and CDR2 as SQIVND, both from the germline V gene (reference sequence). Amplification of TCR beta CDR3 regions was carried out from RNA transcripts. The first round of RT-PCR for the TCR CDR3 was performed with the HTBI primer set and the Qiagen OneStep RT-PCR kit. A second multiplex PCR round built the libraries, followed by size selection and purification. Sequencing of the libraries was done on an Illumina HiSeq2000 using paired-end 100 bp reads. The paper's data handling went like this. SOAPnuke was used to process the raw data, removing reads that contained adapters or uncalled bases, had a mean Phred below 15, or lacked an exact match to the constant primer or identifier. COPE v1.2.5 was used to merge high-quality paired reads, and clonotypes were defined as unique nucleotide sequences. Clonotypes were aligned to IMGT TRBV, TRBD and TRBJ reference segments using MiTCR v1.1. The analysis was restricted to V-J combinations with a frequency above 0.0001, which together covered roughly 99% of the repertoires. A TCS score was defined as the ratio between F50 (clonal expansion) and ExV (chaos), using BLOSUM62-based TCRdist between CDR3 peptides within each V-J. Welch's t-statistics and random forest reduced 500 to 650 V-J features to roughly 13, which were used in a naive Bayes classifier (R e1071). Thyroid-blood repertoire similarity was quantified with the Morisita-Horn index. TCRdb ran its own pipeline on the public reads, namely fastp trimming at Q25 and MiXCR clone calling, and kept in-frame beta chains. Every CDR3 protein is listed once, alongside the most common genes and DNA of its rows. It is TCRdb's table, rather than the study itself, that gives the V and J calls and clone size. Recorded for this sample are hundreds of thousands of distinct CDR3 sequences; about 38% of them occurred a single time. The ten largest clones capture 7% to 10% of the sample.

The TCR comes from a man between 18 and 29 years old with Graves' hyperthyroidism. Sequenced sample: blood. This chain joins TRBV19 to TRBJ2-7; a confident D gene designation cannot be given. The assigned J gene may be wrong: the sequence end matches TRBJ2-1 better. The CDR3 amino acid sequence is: CARKISNEQFF. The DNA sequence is TGTGCCAGGAAGATTAGCAATGAGCAGTTCTTC.